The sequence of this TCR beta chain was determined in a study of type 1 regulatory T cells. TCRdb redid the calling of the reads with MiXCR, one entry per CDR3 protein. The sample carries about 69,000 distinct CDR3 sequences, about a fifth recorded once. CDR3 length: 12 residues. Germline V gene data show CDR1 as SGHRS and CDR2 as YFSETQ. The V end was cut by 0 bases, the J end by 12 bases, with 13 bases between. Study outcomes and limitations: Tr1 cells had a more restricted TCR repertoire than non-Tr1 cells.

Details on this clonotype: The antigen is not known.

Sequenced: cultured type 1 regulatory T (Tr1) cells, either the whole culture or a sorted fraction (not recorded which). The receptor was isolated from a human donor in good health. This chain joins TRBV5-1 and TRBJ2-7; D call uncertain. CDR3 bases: TGCGCCAGCAGCTTGGATGTCGGCGGTTGGTACTTC. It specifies CASSLDVGGWYF.